This T cell receptor beta chain stems from a study of blood T cell repertoires in COVID-19. Across the whole study: PBMCs, B-cell-depleted T cells, or T cells were the source of the cDNA or gDNA that made up the material.

Patients of the Seattle cohort, enrolled during active infection, were followed longitudinally. Per the original data handling: Amplification from reference gene primers served as the basis for estimated nucleated cell counts. TCRdb keeps only in-frame clones here, not all; method: immunoSEQ multiplex PCR. Clone size and the V and J calls come from that table; the DNA yielded D and trimming. In the table there are 70,000 to 90,000 clones, 65% to 90% of which are singletons. The CDR3 contains 15 residues. V was pared by 5 bases and J by 1 base, with 6 bases of the junction left unmatched. Germline CDR1 SGHVS, CDR2 FNYEAQ.

The chain recombines TRBV7-6 with TRBJ1-1; 8 bases match TRBD1. Sample: peripheral blood. The sequence came from a man in his fifties or sixties with COVID-19, enrolled during active disease. CDR3 bases: TGTGCCAGCAGCGGACGACAGGGGTCGAACACTGAAGCTTTCTTT. The encoded protein is CASSGRQGSNTEAFF.